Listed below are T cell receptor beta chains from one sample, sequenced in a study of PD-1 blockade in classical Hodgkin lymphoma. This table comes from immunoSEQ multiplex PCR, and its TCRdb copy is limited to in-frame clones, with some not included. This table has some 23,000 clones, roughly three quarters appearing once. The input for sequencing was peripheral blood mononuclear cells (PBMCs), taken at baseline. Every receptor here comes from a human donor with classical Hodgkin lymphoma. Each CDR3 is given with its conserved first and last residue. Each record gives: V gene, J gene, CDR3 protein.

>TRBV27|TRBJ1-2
CASRGRVGGYTF
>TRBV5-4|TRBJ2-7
CASSLLGVSGEQYF
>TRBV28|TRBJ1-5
CASSGTGRGLNQPQHF
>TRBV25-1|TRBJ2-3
CASSEVLAYGTDTQYF
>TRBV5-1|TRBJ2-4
CASSFSSLDVRYF
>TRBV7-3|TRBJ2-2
CASSVIGGNTGELFF
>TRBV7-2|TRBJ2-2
CASSINTGELFF
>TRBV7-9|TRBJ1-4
CASSLTTNEKLFF
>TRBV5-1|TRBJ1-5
CASSLDGSNQPQHF
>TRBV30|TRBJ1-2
CAWSVKARGSFYGYTF
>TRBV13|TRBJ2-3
CASSPLTRPDTQYF
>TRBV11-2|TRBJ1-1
CASSSPEVVGAFF
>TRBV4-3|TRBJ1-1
CASSQEGTLNTEAFF
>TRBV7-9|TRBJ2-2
CASSTRLADETGELFF
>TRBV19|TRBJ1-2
CASSSGGANYGYTF
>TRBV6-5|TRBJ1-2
CASSLGLEDGYTF
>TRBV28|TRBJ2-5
CASSLVAIQETQYF
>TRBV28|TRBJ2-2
CASSFRKNTGELFF
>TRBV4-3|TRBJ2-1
CASSPGTGYVAQFF
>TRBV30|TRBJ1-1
CAWSVGGTEAFF
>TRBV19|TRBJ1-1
CASSMTGLNTEAFF
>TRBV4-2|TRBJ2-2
CASSQDWASGGLLVELFF
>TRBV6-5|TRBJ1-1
CATHLRGNEGEAFF
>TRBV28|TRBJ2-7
CASSHTGYYEQYF